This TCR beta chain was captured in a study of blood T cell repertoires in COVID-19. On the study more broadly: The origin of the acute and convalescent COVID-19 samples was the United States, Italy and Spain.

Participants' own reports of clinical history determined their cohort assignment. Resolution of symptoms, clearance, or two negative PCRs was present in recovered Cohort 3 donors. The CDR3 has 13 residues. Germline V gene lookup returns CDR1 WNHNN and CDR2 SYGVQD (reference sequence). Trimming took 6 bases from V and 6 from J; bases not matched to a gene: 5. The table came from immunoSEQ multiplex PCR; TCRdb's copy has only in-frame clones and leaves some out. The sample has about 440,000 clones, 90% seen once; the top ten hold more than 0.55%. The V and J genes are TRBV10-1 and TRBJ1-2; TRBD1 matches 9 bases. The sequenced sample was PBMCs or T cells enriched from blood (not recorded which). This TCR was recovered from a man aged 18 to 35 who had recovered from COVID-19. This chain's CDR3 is CASSPDRGNGYTF. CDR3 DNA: TGCGCCAGCAGCCCAGACAGGGGGAATGGCTACACCTTC.